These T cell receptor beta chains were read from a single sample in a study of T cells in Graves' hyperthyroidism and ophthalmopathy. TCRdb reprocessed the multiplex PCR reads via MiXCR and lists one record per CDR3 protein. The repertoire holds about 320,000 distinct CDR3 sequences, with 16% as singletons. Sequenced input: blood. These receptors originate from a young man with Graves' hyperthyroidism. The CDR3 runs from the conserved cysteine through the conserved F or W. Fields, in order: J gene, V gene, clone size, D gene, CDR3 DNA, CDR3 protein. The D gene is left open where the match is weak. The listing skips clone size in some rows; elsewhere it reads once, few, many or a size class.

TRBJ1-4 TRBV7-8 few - TGTGCCAGCAGCTTTGACCCCAGGACGGGCGCAACTAATGAAAAACTGTTTTTT CASSFDPRTGATNEKLFF
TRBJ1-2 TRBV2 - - TGTGCCAGCAGTGAAGGCAGGATTGACGGCTACACCTTC CASSEGRIDGYTF
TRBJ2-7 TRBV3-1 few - TGTGCCAGCAGCCAAGGCCCCCAAAGGGCCTACGAGCAGTACTTC CASSQGPQRAYEQYF
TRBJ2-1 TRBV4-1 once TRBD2 TGCGCCAGCAGCCAGGGGGGACTAGCGGGACGTTTTTACAATGAGCAGTTCTTC CASSQGGLAGRFYNEQFF
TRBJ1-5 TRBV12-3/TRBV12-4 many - TGTGCCAGCAGTTTTGGGCTAGGCGGGGCCGGACGCAATCAGCCCCAGCATTTT CASSFGLGGAGRNQPQHF
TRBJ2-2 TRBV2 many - TGTGCCAGCAGTGAGGTCCGCTCCTCGGGGGAGCTGTTTTTT CASSEVRSSGELFF
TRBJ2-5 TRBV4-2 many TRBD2 TGTGCCAGCAGCCAAGATAACAGACTAGCAGAGACCCAGTACTTC CASSQDNRLAETQYF
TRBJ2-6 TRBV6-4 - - TGTGCCCAGGTGGCTTACTCTGGGGCCAACGTCCTGACTTTC CAQVAYSGANVLTF
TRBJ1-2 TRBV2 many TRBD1 TGTGCCAGCCAACGACAGGGGGTTGATGGGGGCTACACCTTC CASQRQGVDGGYTF
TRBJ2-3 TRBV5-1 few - TGCGCCAGCAGCTCTGGGTGGACTAGCACAGATACGCAGTATTTT CASSSGWTSTDTQYF
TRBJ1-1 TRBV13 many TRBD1 TGTGCCAGCAGCCCGGGCAGGGGGCCTAACACTGAAGCTTTCTTT CASSPGRGPNTEAFF
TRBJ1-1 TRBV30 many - TGTGCCTGGAGAACGCCGGCTGGCACTGAAGCTTTCTTT CAWRTPAGTEAFF
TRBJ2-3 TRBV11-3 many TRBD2 TGTGCCAGCAGCCATGGGGGGGTATCAGATACGCAGTATTTT CASSHGGVSDTQYF
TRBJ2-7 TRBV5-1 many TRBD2 TGCGCCAGCAGACGGCCTAGCGGGAACTACGAGCAGTACTTC CASRRPSGNYEQYF
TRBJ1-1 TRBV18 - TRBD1 TGTGCCAGCTCACGTACCGGGACAGACACTGAAGCTTTCTTT CASSRTGTDTEAFF
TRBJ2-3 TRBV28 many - TGTGCCAGCGCCGCACCCCCCCGGCTGACTAGCACAGATACGCAGTATTTT CASAAPPRLTSTDTQYF
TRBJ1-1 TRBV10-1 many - TGCGCCAGCAGTGAGAATTTGGGGATTCAAGCTTTCTTT CASSENLGIQAFF
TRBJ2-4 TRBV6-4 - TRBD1 TGTGCCAGCAGTGACAAAGCCGGGACAGGGGCCACCAAAAACATTCAGTACTTC CASSDKAGTGATKNIQYF
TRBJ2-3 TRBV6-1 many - TGTGCCAGCAGTGCTATGGCCCCGGCGGCGCAGTATTTT CASSAMAPAAQYF
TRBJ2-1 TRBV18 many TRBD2 TGTGCCAGCTCACCATGGACAGAGCTAGCGGGACTAAACAATGAGCAGTTCTTC CASSPWTELAGLNNEQFF
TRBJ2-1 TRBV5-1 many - TGCGCCAGCAGCGGGGGAGTTGGGCTAGTATACAATGAGCAGTTCTTC CASSGGVGLVYNEQFF
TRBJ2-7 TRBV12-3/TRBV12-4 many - TGTGCCAGCAGTTTCCTAGCTTACGAGCAGTACTTC CASSFLAYEQYF
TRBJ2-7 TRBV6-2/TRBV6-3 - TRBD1 TGTGCCAGCAGTCGGAGGACAGGGAAGTACGACGAGCAGTACTTC CASSRRTGKYDEQYF